The T cell receptor (beta chain) under discussion was sequenced for a study of long-term antiretroviral therapy in people with HIV. Study conclusions and caveats: CDR3 lengths in HIV samples spanned a narrower range than controls.

With survey level as its setting, the immunoSEQ assay was v3.0. Using immunoSEQ multiplex PCR, the repertoire was profiled, and TCRdb retains in-frame clones only, with some absent. The sample lists over 30,000 clones; about 98% were seen once. As to this clone: Its antigen is still unknown.

In germline, CDR1 is MNHEY, CDR2 SVGAGI. Deletions cut 4 bases from V and 7 bases from J, with 11 bases between. The CDR3 runs 14 residues. The sequence was collected from a man aged 30-40 years with HIV. The sequencing here drew on unsorted PBMCs, taken 7.6 years after starting antiretroviral therapy. The genes are TRBV6-5 and TRBJ1-6; D possibly corresponds to TRBD1 (6 bases). The CDR3, as DNA: TGTGCCAGCAGTTCCGAGGGGGAGAATTCACCCCTCCACTTT. As protein: CASSSEGENSPLHF.